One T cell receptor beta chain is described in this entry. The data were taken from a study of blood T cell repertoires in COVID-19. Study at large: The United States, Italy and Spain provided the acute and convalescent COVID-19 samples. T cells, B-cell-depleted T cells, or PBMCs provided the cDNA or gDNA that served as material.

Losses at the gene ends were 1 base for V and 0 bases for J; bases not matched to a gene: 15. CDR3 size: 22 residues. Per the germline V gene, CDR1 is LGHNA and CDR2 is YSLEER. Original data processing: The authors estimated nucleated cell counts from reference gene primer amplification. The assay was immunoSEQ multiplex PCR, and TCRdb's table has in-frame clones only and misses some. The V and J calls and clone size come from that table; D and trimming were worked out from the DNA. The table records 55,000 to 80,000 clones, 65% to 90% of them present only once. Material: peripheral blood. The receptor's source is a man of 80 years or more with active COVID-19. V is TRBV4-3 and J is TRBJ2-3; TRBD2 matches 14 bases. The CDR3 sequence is CASSQGLAGGRIESLSTDTQYF. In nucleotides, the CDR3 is TGCGCCAGCAGCCAAGGACTAGCGGGGGGGCGAATAGAGTCACTAAGCACAGATACGCAGTATTTT.